A single TCR beta chain is shown here with its context. The antigen remains undetermined. The germline V and J ends were trimmed by 3 bases and 1 base, with 12 bases remaining between them. This CDR3 spans 15 amino acids. Looked up from germline, CDR1 is MDHEN and CDR2 is SYDVKM. The data originate from a study of cytomegalovirus exposure and HLA in healthy donors. Study findings and constraints: As was reported, the classifier diagnosed cytomegalovirus status with high specificity and sensitivity. Per published accounts, TCR beta sequences correctly predicted the HLA-A and HLA-B alleles of most subjects.

Researchers ran the PCR with 60 Vbeta and 13 Jbeta primers. As processed by the authors: Unique TCR beta chains totaled 65 million to 95 million in a later count, with roughly 11 million of them shared. Some clones are missing from TCRdb's copy, which holds only in-frame ones; the method was immunoSEQ multiplex PCR. The DNA gave D and trimming, while V, J and clone size come from that table. The sample records approximately 150,000 clones, 75% to 80% being singletons. The TCR originated in a man aged 35 to 55 in good health and CMV-seropositive. Material for sequencing was PBMCs. The J gene is TRBJ1-2, the V gene TRBV28; D gene unclear. CDR3 DNA sequence: TGTGCCAGCAGTTTGGGTCCGGAGATTAACTATGGCTACACCTTC. This gives the protein CASSLGPEINYGYTF.